This T cell receptor beta chain was sequenced during a study of T cell changes during pregnancy in multiple sclerosis. The table came from immunoSEQ multiplex PCR; TCRdb's copy has only in-frame clones and leaves some out. Of about 68,000 clones detected, around 90% appear once; the ten largest clones hold more than 1.1%. The germline V gene encodes CDR1 SGHVS and CDR2 FNYEAQ. The length of the CDR3 is 14 residues. V lost 1 base, J lost 5 bases, and 12 bases lay in between. The sequencing here drew on peripheral blood, taken in the second trimester of pregnancy. The sequence was obtained from a female donor in good health, enrolled as a control in a pregnancy study. V is TRBV7-6 and J is TRBJ2-7, with D perhaps TRBD1 (6 bases). The CDR3 region is CASSLGGRGDEQYF. The CDR3 DNA reads as TGTGCCAGCAGCTTAGGGGGCAGGGGCGACGAGCAGTACTTC.